This T cell receptor (beta chain) was sequenced during a study of blood T cell repertoires in COVID-19. Across the whole study: From the United States, Italy and Spain came samples of acute and convalescent COVID-19. PBMCs, B-cell-depleted T cells, or T cells were the source of the cDNA or gDNA that made up the material.

V trimming: 5 bases; J trimming: 7 bases; junction bases outside the gene matches: 6. Germline values: CDR1 SGHAT, CDR2 FQNNGV. The CDR3 extends over 15 amino acids. Authors' processing steps: For nucleated cells, counts were estimated from reference gene primer amplification. This table comes from immunoSEQ multiplex PCR, and its TCRdb copy is limited to in-frame clones, with some not included. V and J calls and clone size are as listed in that table; D and trimming were resolved from the DNA. This table has 150,000 to 190,000 clones, roughly 80% appearing once. This sequence was found in an elderly woman with acute or convalescent COVID-19. The specimen sequenced was peripheral blood. The chain carries TRBV11-2 and TRBJ2-1, with 12 positions matching TRBD1. The CDR3 region has the DNA TGTGCCAGCAGCACGGGACAGGGGGCCATAAATGAGCAGTTCTTC. This gives the protein CASSTGQGAINEQFF.